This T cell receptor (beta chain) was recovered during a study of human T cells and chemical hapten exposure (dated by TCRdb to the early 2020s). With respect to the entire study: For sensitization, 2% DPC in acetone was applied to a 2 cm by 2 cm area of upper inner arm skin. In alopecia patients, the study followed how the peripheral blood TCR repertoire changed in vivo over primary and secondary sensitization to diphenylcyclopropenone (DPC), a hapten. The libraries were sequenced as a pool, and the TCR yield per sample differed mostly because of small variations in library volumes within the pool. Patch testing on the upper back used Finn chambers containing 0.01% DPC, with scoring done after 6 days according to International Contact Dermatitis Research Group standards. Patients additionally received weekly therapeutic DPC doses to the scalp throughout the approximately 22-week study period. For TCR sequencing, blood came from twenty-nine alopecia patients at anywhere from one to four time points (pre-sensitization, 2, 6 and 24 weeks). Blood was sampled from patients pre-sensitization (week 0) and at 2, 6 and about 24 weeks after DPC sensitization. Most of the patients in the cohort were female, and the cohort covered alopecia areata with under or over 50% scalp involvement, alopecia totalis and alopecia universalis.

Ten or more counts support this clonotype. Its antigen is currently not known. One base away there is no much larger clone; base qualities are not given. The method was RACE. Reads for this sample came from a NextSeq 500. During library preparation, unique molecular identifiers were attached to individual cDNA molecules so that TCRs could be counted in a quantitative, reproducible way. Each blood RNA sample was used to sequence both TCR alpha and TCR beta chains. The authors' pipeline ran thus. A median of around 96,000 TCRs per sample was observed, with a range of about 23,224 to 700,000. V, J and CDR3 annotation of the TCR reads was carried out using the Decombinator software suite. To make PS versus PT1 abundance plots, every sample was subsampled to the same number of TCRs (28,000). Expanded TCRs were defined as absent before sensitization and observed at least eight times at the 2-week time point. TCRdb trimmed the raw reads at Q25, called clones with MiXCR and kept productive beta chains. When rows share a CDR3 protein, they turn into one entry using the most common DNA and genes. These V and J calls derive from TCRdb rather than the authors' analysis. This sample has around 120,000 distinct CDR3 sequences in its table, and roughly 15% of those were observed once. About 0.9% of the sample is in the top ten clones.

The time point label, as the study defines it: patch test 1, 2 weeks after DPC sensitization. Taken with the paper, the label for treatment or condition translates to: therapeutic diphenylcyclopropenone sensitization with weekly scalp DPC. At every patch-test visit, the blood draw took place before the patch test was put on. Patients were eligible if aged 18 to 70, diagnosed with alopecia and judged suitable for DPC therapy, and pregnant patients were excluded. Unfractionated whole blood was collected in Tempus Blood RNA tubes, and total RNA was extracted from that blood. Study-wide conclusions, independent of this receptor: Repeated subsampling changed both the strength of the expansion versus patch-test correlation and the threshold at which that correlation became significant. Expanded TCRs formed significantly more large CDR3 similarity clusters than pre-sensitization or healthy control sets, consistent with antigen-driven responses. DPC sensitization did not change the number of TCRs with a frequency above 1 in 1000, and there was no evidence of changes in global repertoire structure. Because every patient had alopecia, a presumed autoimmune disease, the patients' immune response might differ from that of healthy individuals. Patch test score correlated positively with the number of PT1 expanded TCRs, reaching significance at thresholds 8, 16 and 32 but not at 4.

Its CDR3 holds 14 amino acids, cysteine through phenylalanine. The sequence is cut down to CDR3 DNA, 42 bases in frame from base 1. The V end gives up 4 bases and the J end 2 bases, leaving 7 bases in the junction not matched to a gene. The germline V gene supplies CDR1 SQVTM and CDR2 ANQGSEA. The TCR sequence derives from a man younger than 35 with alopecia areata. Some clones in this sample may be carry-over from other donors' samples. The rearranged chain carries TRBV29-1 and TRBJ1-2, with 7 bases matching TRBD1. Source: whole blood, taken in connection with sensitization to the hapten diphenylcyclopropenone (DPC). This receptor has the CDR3 CSVVPRDSNYGYTF. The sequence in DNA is TGCAGCGTTGTGCCCCGGGACAGCAACTATGGCTACACCTTC.